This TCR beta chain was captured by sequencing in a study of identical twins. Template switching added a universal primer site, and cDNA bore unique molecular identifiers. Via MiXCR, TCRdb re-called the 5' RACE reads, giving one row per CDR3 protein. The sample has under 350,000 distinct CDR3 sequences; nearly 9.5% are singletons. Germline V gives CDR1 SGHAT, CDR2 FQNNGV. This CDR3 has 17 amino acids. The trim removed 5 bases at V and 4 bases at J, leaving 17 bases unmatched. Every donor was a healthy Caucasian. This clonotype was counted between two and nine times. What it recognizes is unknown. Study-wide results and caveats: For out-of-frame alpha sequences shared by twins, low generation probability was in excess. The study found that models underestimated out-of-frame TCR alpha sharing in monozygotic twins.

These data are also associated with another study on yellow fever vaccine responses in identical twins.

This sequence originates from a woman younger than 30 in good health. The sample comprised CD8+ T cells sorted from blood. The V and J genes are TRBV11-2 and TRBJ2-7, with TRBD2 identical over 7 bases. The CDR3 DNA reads TGTGCCAGCAGCCCCGTCAGGCCCGGGACTAAAGGGTACGAGCAGTACTTC. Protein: CASSPVRPGTKGYEQYF.